Following are 10 T cell receptor beta chains from one sample sequenced in a study of T cells after yellow fever vaccination. In TCRdb, the 5' RACE reads were re-called with MiXCR into one record per CDR3 protein. This sample has hundreds of thousands of distinct CDR3 sequences, with around 17% found just once. This sample comprised PBMCs, obtained 5 to 6 days after the first yellow fever vaccination. Source of these receptors: a man aged 18 to 29 who received the YFV17D yellow fever vaccine.

The V gene is TRBV27, the J gene TRBJ2-3; perhaps TRBD1 as D (5 bases). Germline CDR1 is MNHEY and CDR2 is SMNVEV (reference sequence). The germline V and J ends were trimmed by 4 bases and 1 base, with 18 bases remaining between them. The CDR3 spans 17 residues. The CDR3 region is CASSSLLRVGGTDTQYF. The CDR3 bases are TGTGCCAGCAGTTCACTACTCAGGGTTGGGGGCACAGATACGCAGTATTTT.

The rearrangement links TRBV12-3 or TRBV12-4 to TRBJ2-1, with D perhaps TRBD1 (5 bases). Trimming took off 1 base at V and 7 bases at J, with 11 bases between the two ends. This CDR3 has 14 amino acids. The CDR3: CASSLVGAENEQFF. The CDR3 DNA reads as TGTGCCAGCAGTTTAGTTGGGGCGGAAAATGAGCAGTTCTTC.

V is TRBV6-5 and J is TRBJ1-1, with D possibly matching TRBD1 (5 bases). The CDR3 is 16 amino acids. V lost 2 bases, J lost 0 bases, and 13 bases lay in between. Germline lookup yields CDR1 MNHEY and CDR2 SVGAGI. The CDR3 spells CASSYAEGRLNTEAFF. DNA of the CDR3: TGTGCCAGCAGTTACGCTGAGGGACGGCTGAACACTGAAGCTTTCTTT.

This rearrangement joins TRBV27 to TRBJ2-1; the match to TRBD1 covers 7 bases. CDR1 is MNHEY and CDR2 is SMNVEV in the germline V gene (reference sequence). The trim removed 3 bases at V and 7 bases at J, leaving 3 bases unmatched. The CDR3 has 13 amino acids. This chain's CDR3 is CASSLTGWNEQFF. CDR3 in DNA: TGTGCCAGCAGTTTGACAGGGTGGAATGAGCAGTTCTTC.

This clonotype was counted between two and nine times. This sequence joins TRBV4-3 and TRBJ2-3, with a possible D match to TRBD2 (6 bases). CDR1 and CDR2 (germline): LGHNA, YSLEER. V gave up 1 base and J gave up 1 base, with 9 bases separating them. The CDR3 runs 15 residues. CDR3 DNA: TGCGCCAGCAGCCAAGGCGGGGCCCGCACAGATACGCAGTATTTT. Translating it yields CASSQGGARTDTQYF.

This clonotype was seen a few times. The V and J genes are TRBV5-1 and TRBJ2-7; 11 bases align to TRBD2. The V gene end was trimmed by 4 bases and the J gene end by 2 bases; junction bases not matched to a gene: 8. The CDR3 has 16 residues. Germline V gene lookup returns CDR1 SGHRS and CDR2 YFSETQ. The CDR3 spells CASSPPSGGSPYEQYF. DNA for the CDR3: TGCGCCAGCAGCCCCCCTAGCGGGGGGAGTCCCTACGAGCAGTACTTC.

This clonotype was seen a few times. The DNA for the CDR3 is TGTGCCAGCAGCTTAAGTGGGGTGACTAGCAATCAGCCCCAGCATTTT. Encoded protein: CASSLSGVTSNQPQHF. This chain joins TRBV7-2 and TRBJ1-5; D not certain. CDR1 and CDR2 (germline): SGHTA, FQGNSA. Trimming removed 2 bases at V and 0 bases at J, with 11 bases between. This CDR3 region has 16 residues.

The V and J genes are TRBV28 and TRBJ1-1; D unresolved. This CDR3 is 14 amino acids long. Between the trimmed V and J ends, which lost 3 bases and 1 base, there was a span of 9 bases. Germline lookup yields CDR1 MDHEN and CDR2 SYDVKM. In DNA, the CDR3 is TGTGCCAGCAGTTTCCCGACGCGGAACACTGAAGCTTTCTTT. Translation: CASSFPTRNTEAFF.

This clonotype was picked up many times. The chain couples TRBV12-3 or TRBV12-4 to TRBJ1-5; maybe TRBD1 (5 bases). Deletions cut 1 base from V and 7 bases from J, with 11 bases between. The CDR3 covers 14 residues. The CDR3 protein is CASSLDPGPQPQHF. For the CDR3, the DNA is TGTGCCAGCAGTTTAGATCCGGGACCGCAGCCCCAGCATTTT.

This clonotype occurred a few times. This chain links TRBV12-3 or TRBV12-4 with TRBJ1-1; perhaps TRBD1 as D (5 bases). This CDR3 region has 12 residues. Between the trimmed V and J ends, which lost 1 base and 9 bases, there was a span of 9 bases. The DNA of the CDR3 is TGTGCCAGCAGTTTAGACAGGAGTAAAGCTTTCTTT. Its translation is CASSLDRSKAFF.